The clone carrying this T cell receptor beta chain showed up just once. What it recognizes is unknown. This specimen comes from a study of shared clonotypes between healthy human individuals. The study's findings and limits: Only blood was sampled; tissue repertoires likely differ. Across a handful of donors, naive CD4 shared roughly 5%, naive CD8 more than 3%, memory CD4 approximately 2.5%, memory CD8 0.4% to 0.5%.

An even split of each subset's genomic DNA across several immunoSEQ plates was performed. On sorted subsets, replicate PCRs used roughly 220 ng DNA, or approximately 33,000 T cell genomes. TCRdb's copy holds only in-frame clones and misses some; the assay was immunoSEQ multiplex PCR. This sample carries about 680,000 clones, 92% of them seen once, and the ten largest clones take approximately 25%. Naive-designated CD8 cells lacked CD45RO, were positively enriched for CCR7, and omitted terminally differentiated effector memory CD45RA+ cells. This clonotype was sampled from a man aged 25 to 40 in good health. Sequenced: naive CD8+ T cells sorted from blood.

The CDR3 here is CSAGLAETYEQYF. The CDR3 nucleotides are TGCAGCGCGGGACTAGCAGAAACCTACGAGCAGTACTTC. This chain links TRBV29-1 with TRBJ2-7; TRBD2 agrees at 9 bases. Per the germline V gene, CDR1 is SQVTM and CDR2 is ANQGSEA. V shed 7 bases, J shed 2 bases, and the junction held 6 bases outside the gene matches. The CDR3 runs 13 residues.